This T cell receptor beta chain was identified during a study of OX40 agonist ivuxolimab in advanced cancers. For the study in its entirety: The costimulatory receptor OX40 (CD134) was targeted by ivuxolimab, a fully human IgG2 agonistic monoclonal antibody. Intravenous ivuxolimab was administered to patients every 2 weeks at six dose levels: 0.01, 0.1, 0.3, 1.5, 3 and 10 mg/kg. Of the approximately 50 patients in dose escalation, around 19 had hepatocellular carcinoma, about 15 had melanoma, 9 had renal cell carcinoma and 9 had head and neck cancer. Partial responses occurred in three dose-escalation patients, of whom one had hepatocellular carcinoma and two had cutaneous melanoma. The purpose of peripheral TCRbeta sequencing was to test whether ivuxolimab changed TCR sequence diversity and led to clonal T-cell expansion. The paper describes the monotherapy dose-escalation part (N = 52 patients) of the phase I trial of ivuxolimab. A male proportion of roughly 80% and a mean age of about 60 years, ranging from 23 to 79, were recorded for the dose-escalation cohort. Patients were allowed to have had prior anti-PD-1, anti-PD-L1 or anti-CTLA-4 therapy, and around 41% of the dose-escalation patients had previously received checkpoint inhibitors. Broad study findings and their caveats: After ivuxolimab, more expanded clones were found on average in CD8+ T cells than in CD4+ T cells. Low levels of normalized T-cell clonal expansion were also seen in some nonresponding patients. In the 0.1-3.0 mg/kg groups, partial responders were among the patients with the lowest normalized peripheral clonal expansion, particularly in CD8+ T cells. At doses from 0.1 to 3.0 mg/kg, clonal expansion was seen in both CD4+ and CD8+ blood T cells between baseline and week 6. Which antigens the clonally expanded peripheral T cells were specific for was not determined.

Patients with a history of autoimmune disease or receiving systemic immunosuppression were excluded from the trial. In every dose cohort, peripheral blood was drawn for TCR sequencing at baseline, cycle 4 day 1, and cycle 7 day 1. Samples came from an open-label, multicenter, first-in-human phase I dose-escalation trial of ivuxolimab. The trial enrolled adults with locally advanced or metastatic head and neck squamous cell, hepatocellular, melanoma or renal cell carcinoma. Before TCR sequencing, CD4+ and CD8+ T cells were separately sorted from peripheral blood. CDR1 and CDR2 are read off the germline V gene as SGHAT and FQNNGV. At the junction V is shortened by 4 bases and J by 0 bases, with 6 bases in between. CDR3 length: 13 amino acids, cysteine to phenylalanine. Only the CDR3 DNA stays, 39 bases, in frame from base 1. This clone was observed a handful of times. The clone's antigen remains unknown. Per-base quality was not reported, and no clone a single base away is much larger than it.

For sequencing of the TCRbeta CDR3 region, genomic DNA was extracted from the sorted cells. The immunoSEQ Assay was used for sequencing of TCRbeta CDR3 regions. Not all clones reach the TCRdb copy of this immuneACCESS table, which keeps in-frame sequences only. Checked studies attribute under half of the gap to unresolved V genes and leave the rest unexplained. The sample table contains roughly 38,000 clones; only one count was recorded for about 70% of them. The ten largest clones capture approximately 17% of the sample. The chain couples TRBV11-2 to TRBJ1-1, with no reliable assignment of the D segment. The receptor comes from an adult with an advanced solid tumor such as melanoma, head and neck, liver or kidney cancer. Sequencing was performed on CD4+ or CD8+ T cells sorted from blood, taken in a trial of the OX40 agonist ivuxolimab. The CDR3 region reads CASSSLMNTEAFF. The bases read TGTGCCAGCAGCTCATTGATGAACACTGAAGCTTTCTTT.